The 16 T cell receptor beta chains reported below all come from one sample, sequenced in a study of monozygotic twins with inflammatory bowel disease. TCRdb processed the 5' RACE reads again and assigns one entry to each CDR3 protein, with no DNA. The sample includes a few hundred thousand distinct CDR3 sequences. Sequencing was performed on blood. The source of these receptors is a human donor with ulcerative colitis or Crohn's disease, or a healthy co-twin of an affected twin (not recorded which).

The chain uses TRBV6-5 and TRBJ2-5; as DNA is missing, the TRBD2 call by TCRdb cannot be tested. The CDR3 is 12 residues long. CDR1 is MNHEY and CDR2 is SVGAGI in the germline V gene. Here the CDR3 reads CASKVGEETQYF.

V usage is TRBV5-1 and J usage is TRBJ2-1; there is no DNA to check the TCRdb D call of TRBD2. This CDR3 is 16 amino acids long. CDR1 is SGHRS and CDR2 is YFSETQ in the germline V gene. The CDR3 protein is CASSTDLAGGYNEQFF. The whole variable domain, filled in from reference TRBV5-1 and TRBJ2-1, reads KAGVTQTPRYLIKTRGQQVTLSCSPISGHRSVSWYQQTPGQGLQFLFEYFSETQRNKGNFPGRFSGRQFSNSRSEMNVSTLELGDSALYLCASSTDLAGGYNEQFFGPGTRLTVL.

The V gene is TRBV7-8, the J gene TRBJ1-2; TCRdb proposes TRBD1, but this gene call is untestable without DNA. Germline V gene sequence: CDR1 SGHVS, CDR2 FQNEAQ. The length of the CDR3 is 15 residues. CDR3 protein: CASSPTGGAGLGYTF.

The V and J genes are TRBV6-1 and TRBJ1-3; TCRdb selects TRBD1, and the lack of DNA leaves this call unchecked. This CDR3 spans 15 amino acids. Germline V CDR1 and CDR2: MNHNS, SASEGT. The CDR3 region is CASSRRDTTGNTIYF.

This CDR3 reads CASSPTGLAGQETQYF. The genes are TRBV7-6 and TRBJ2-5; TCRdb's assignment of TRBD2 cannot be checked, as there is no DNA. The V gene's germline CDR1 is SGHVS and CDR2 FNYEAQ. The CDR3 runs to 16 residues.

The chain couples TRBV18 to TRBJ1-1. The CDR3 covers 15 residues. Germline lookup yields CDR1 KGHSH and CDR2 LQKENI. The CDR3 is CASSPLNLLNTEAFF.

The chain joins TRBV6-1 to TRBJ1-6; the TCRdb D gene call, TRBD1, has no DNA to confirm it. CDR1 MNHNS and CDR2 SASEGT come from the germline V gene. The CDR3 runs to 15 residues. The CDR3 here is CASSLIDREGSLLHF.

The gene calls are TRBV7-8 and TRBJ2-6; lacking DNA, the TRBD2 call made by TCRdb goes unchecked. The CDR3 spans 20 residues. Germline CDR1 and CDR2: SGHVS and FQNEAQ. CDR3 region: CASSPRGVGGASSGANVLTF.

The chain has TRBV7-9 and TRBJ1-3; TCRdb gives TRBD1 as the D gene, but with no DNA this cannot be confirmed. CDR3 length equals 17 residues. Germline CDR1 is SEHNR and CDR2 is FQNEAQ (reference sequence). The CDR3: CASSPRTGGLGGNTIYF. The variable domain in full, completed from reference TRBV7-9 and TRBJ1-3, reads DTGVSQNPRHKITKRGQNVTFRCDPISEHNRLYWYRQTLGQGPEFLTYFQNEAQLEKSRLLSDRFSAERPKGSFSTLEIQRTEQGDSAMYLCASSPRTGGLGGNTIYFGEGSWLTVV.

V is TRBV29-1 and J is TRBJ1-1. Germline V gene data show CDR1 as SQVTM and CDR2 as ANQGSEA. The CDR3 spans 13 residues. This chain's CDR3 is CSIKRDKGTEAFF.

The chain joins TRBV7-8 to TRBJ2-2. The CDR3 runs 16 residues. From germline, CDR1 is SGHVS and CDR2 FQNEAQ. The chain's CDR3 is CASSLASQANTGELFF.

The gene calls are TRBV12-3 or TRBV12-4 and TRBJ1-1; TCRdb selects TRBD1, and the lack of DNA leaves this call unchecked. This CDR3 comprises 15 residues. CDR3 in amino acids: CASSLRQGSWVEAFF.

The chain uses TRBV5-1 and TRBJ1-5; with no DNA, the TCRdb D assignment of TRBD1 cannot be verified. CDR1 and CDR2 (germline): SGHRS, YFSETQ. The CDR3 is 15 residues long. The CDR3 region is CASSSGPGASQPQHF. Complete variable domain (other parts from reference TRBV5-1 and TRBJ1-5): KAGVTQTPRYLIKTRGQQVTLSCSPISGHRSVSWYQQTPGQGLQFLFEYFSETQRNKGNFPGRFSGRQFSNSRSEMNVSTLELGDSALYLCASSSGPGASQPQHFGDGTRLSIL.

This chain connects TRBV20-1 to TRBJ1-1. Looked up from germline, CDR1 is DFQATT and CDR2 is SNEGSKA (reference sequence). The CDR3 covers 17 residues. CDR3 protein: CSARDSLGLVGESEAFF.

The chain combines TRBV5-1 with TRBJ2-5; the D call of TRBD2 rests on TCRdb alone, since no DNA is present to check it. The CDR3 contains 12 residues. Germline V gene sequence: CDR1 SGHRS, CDR2 YFSETQ. CDR3 sequence: CASSAPPETQYF.

The J gene is TRBJ1-1, the V gene TRBV5-1; TCRdb calls TRBD1, which cannot be checked without DNA. The CDR3 length is 15 residues. Germline-derived CDR1 and CDR2 are SGHRS and YFSETQ. The CDR3 loop is CASSQGVARDTEAFF. Variable domain in full (rest from reference TRBV5-1 and TRBJ1-1): KAGVTQTPRYLIKTRGQQVTLSCSPISGHRSVSWYQQTPGQGLQFLFEYFSETQRNKGNFPGRFSGRQFSNSRSEMNVSTLELGDSALYLCASSQGVARDTEAFFGQGTRLTVV.